The rows below give T cell receptor beta chains drawn from one sample of a study of T cell responses to AZD1222 COVID-19 vaccine. TCRdb's copy holds only in-frame clones and misses some; the assay was immunoSEQ multiplex PCR. Of 120,000 or so clones listed, more than 85% are singletons. The sample consisted of peripheral blood, taken 28 days after the second AZD1222 dose. These receptor sequences come from an adult who received the AZD1222 COVID-19 vaccine. Each CDR3 is given with its conserved first and last residue. A D gene is named only where the DNA matches it firmly. Clone sizes are given selectively: once, few, many, or a class where the clone is expanded.

>TRBD1|NA|TRBV5-6|TRBJ2-7
TGTGCCAGCAGCTTGGGGGACAGCGTATACGAGCAGTACTTC
CASSLGDSVYEQYF
>TRBD1|NA|TRBV11-2|TRBJ1-4
TGTGCCAGCAGCGCGACAGGGGGCTATTATGAAAAACTGTTTTTT
CASSATGGYYEKLFF
>NA|NA|TRBV11-2|TRBJ1-5
TGTGCCAGCAGCCTTGGAGGGAGCAATCAGCCCCAGCATTTT
CASSLGGSNQPQHF
>TRBD1|NA|TRBV7-8|TRBJ1-1
TGTGCCAGCAGCTTAGGAGGGACAGCCACTGAAGCTTTCTTT
CASSLGGTATEAFF
>NA|NA|TRBV28|TRBJ2-3
TGTGCCAGCAGGACCAGTTCGGGGGGCACAGATACGCAGTATTTT
CASRTSSGGTDTQYF
>NA|NA|TRBV7-3|TRBJ2-6
TGTGCCAGCAGCTTCGGCAGGGATGCCTTCTCTGGGGCCAACGTCCTGACTTTC
CASSFGRDAFSGANVLTF
>NA|few|TRBV30|TRBJ1-5
TGTGCCTGGAGTGATGGCCATCAGCCCCAGCATTTT
CAWSDGHQPQHF
>TRBD2|NA|TRBV10-2|TRBJ2-1
TGCGCCAGCACGCAAGGACTAGCGGGGGGCCCGCCATACAATGAGCAGTTCTTC
CASTQGLAGGPPYNEQFF
>TRBD1|NA|TRBV30|TRBJ1-2
TGTGCCTGGAGCTGGGGGACAGTCTATGGCTACACCTTC
CAWSWGTVYGYTF
>NA|NA|TRBV11-2|TRBJ1-2
TGTGCCAGCAGCTTAGAAGGTGGCAGGGGAACGTATGGCTACACCTTC
CASSLEGGRGTYGYTF
>TRBD2|NA|TRBV29-1|TRBJ2-7
TGCAGCGTTGAAGATCCAACTAGCGGGGGGTCCTACGAGCAGTACTTC
CSVEDPTSGGSYEQYF
>NA|few|TRBV10-3|TRBJ1-5
TGTGCCATCAGTGCGCTTTCAGGGGAGGATCAGCCCCAGCATTTT
CAISALSGEDQPQHF
>NA|NA|TRBV18|TRBJ1-2
TGTGCCAGCTCACCACTAGCCACCTTGAACGGATTTTCTAACTATGGCTACACCTTC
CASSPLATLNGFSNYGYTF
>TRBD1|NA|TRBV6-5|TRBJ1-1
TGTGCCAGCAGATCGACAGGGCCGGGGACTTTCTTT
CASRSTGPGTFF
>NA|NA|TRBV6-5|TRBJ1-1
TGTGCCAGCTCCCGGGGAGGCATGAACACTGAAGCTTTCTTT
CASSRGGMNTEAFF
>NA|NA|TRBV6-5|TRBJ2-5
TGTGCCAGCAGTTTACAAGAGACCCAGTACTTC
CASSLQETQYF
>TRBD1|NA|TRBV7-8|TRBJ1-2
TGTGCCAGCAGCCCAGTCAGGGGGCTTGGTGGCTACACCTTC
CASSPVRGLGGYTF
>TRBD1|once|TRBV25-1|TRBJ2-7
TGTGCCAGCAGCCGGGACAGCTACGAGCAGTACTTC
CASSRDSYEQYF
>TRBD1|NA|TRBV6-2/TRBV6-3|TRBJ1-6
TGTGCCAGCAGTTATGGGACAGCGGGATCACCCCTCCACTTT
CASSYGTAGSPLHF
>NA|NA|TRBV6-5|TRBJ1-5
TGTGCCAGCAGTTACCGGTGGAAGAGTCAGCCCCAGCATTTT
CASSYRWKSQPQHF
>NA|NA|TRBV30|TRBJ1-1
TGTGCCTGGAGTGTAAAAGGAGTCCCCACTGAAGCTTTCTTT
CAWSVKGVPTEAFF
>NA|NA|TRBV30|TRBJ1-1
TGTGCCTGGATGGAGAACACTGAAGCTTTCTTT
CAWMENTEAFF
>TRBD2|NA|TRBV19|TRBJ2-7
TGTGCCAGTAGTCAGACTAGCAGAGCCTACGAGCAGTACTTC
CASSQTSRAYEQYF
>TRBD2|NA|TRBV10-2|TRBJ2-7
TGCGCCAGCAGGCCGACTAGCGGGGACACTTACGAGCAGTACTTC
CASRPTSGDTYEQYF
>NA|NA|TRBV5-5|TRBJ1-5
TGTGCCAGCAGCCGATCGGATAGCAATCAGCCCCAGCATTTT
CASSRSDSNQPQHF
>NA|few|TRBV6-2/TRBV6-3|TRBJ1-1
TGTGCCAGCAGTATTAGGGACCCAAGGAATTCGAACACTGAAGCTTTCTTT
CASSIRDPRNSNTEAFF
>NA|NA|TRBV25-1|TRBJ1-3
TGTGCCAGCAGTGAACATGGGGGCAGCGGAAACACCATATATTTT
CASSEHGGSGNTIYF
>NA|NA|TRBV10-3|TRBJ2-4
TGTGCCATCAGTGGAGAAGGGGATTTAAACATTCAGTACTTC
CAISGEGDLNIQYF
>NA|NA|TRBV6-5|TRBJ1-1
TGTGCCAGCCGGGGCGACACTGAAGCTTTCTTT
CASRGDTEAFF
>TRBD2|NA|TRBV7-6|TRBJ2-7
TGTGCCAGCAGCTCGTTAGCGGGGAGCTCCTACGAGCAGTACTTC
CASSSLAGSSYEQYF
>NA|NA|TRBV1|TRBJ2-2
TGCACCAGCAGCCTTAGGACGGCGGTCAATCCCGGGGAGCTGTTTTTT
CTSSLRTAVNPGELFF
>NA|NA|TRBV11-3|TRBJ2-2
TGTGCCAGCAGCCAGTACACCGGGGAGCTGTTTTTT
CASSQYTGELFF
>NA|NA|TRBV18|TRBJ2-2
TGTGCCAGCTCACCGTTGACAGGAGACACCGGGGAGCTGTTTTTT
CASSPLTGDTGELFF